Presented here are 31 T cell receptor beta chains from one specimen sequenced in a study of T cells in Graves' hyperthyroidism and ophthalmopathy. RNA transcripts gave rise to amplified TCR beta CDR3 regions. Initially, a first-round RT-PCR of the TCR CDR3 employed the HTBI primer set. TCRdb recomputed calls from the multiplex PCR reads with MiXCR, one row per CDR3 protein. Of roughly 100,000 distinct CDR3 sequences in the sample, about 51% are singletons; the top ten hold roughly 27%. Specimen: blood. Source of these receptors: a woman in her thirties or forties with Graves' hyperthyroidism.

This clonotype was seen a few times. The chain joins TRBV20-1 to TRBJ2-5; 9 bases match TRBD1. The CDR3 totals 14 residues. The V segment lost 3 bases and the J segment 5 bases; nucleotides outside the gene matches: 7. Germline V lookup: CDR1 DFQATT, CDR2 SNEGSKA (reference sequence). The CDR3 coding sequence is TGCAGTGCTAGTGGCGTTGGGACAGGGGAGACCCAGTACTTC. Translation: CSASGVGTGETQYF.

A note on this clonotype: A much larger clone differs by one base, so this may be a read error. Lacking the conserved final phenylalanine or tryptophan, this CDR3 likely reflects a read error. The V call is TRBV20-1, the J call TRBJ2-7, with 9 bases aligning to TRBD2. Germline V gene data show CDR1 as DFQATT and CDR2 as SNEGSKA (reference sequence). There are 14 residues in the CDR3. The ends lost 1 base at V and 7 bases at J; junction bases unmatched: 8. In nucleotides, the CDR3 is TGCAGTGCTAGAGGCGCGGGAGGGCCGGGAGAGCAGTACTCC. Its translation: CSARGAGGPGEQYS.

The gene calls are TRBV7-9 and TRBJ2-7; D might be TRBD2 (7 bases). V was pared by 5 bases and J by 5 bases, with 13 bases between. The germline gives CDR1 SEHNR, CDR2 FQNEAQ (reference sequence). This CDR3 contains 13 residues. DNA of the CDR3: TGTGCCAGCAGCCTAAGGGGGGGCGACGAGCAGTACTTC. This codes for CASSLRGGDEQYF.

This clonotype has ten or more counts. The gene calls are TRBV20-1 and TRBJ2-5; D is unclear. The length of the CDR3 is 16 residues. The V gene's germline CDR1 is DFQATT and CDR2 SNEGSKA (reference sequence). Deletions cut 0 bases from V and 2 bases from J, with 16 bases between. CDR3 nucleotide sequence: TGCAGTGCTAGAGATTTTAAGGAAGACACACAAGAGACCCAGTACTTC. This encodes CSARDFKEDTQETQYF.

This clonotype was found many times. At one end the junction does not follow the germline gene, possibly because of a read error. The chain combines TRBV7-2 with TRBJ2-7, with 11 nucleotides matching TRBD1. Germline V gives CDR1 SGHTA, CDR2 FQGNSA. This CDR3 spans 14 amino acids. In DNA form, the CDR3 reads TGCGCCAGCAGCCGGGACAGGGGGTTCTACGAGCAGTACTTC. Residues: CASSRDRGFYEQYF.

The chain employs TRBV10-3 and TRBJ1-2; D might be TRBD1 (6 bases). CDR1 ENHRY and CDR2 SYGVKD come from the germline V gene. V shed 6 bases and J shed 2 bases, with 10 bases lying between them. CDR3 length: 13 amino acids. The CDR3 here is CAISSRGNYGYTF. Written as DNA, the CDR3 is TGTGCCATCAGCAGCAGGGGAAACTATGGCTACACCTTC.

A remark on this clonotype: A much larger clone differs by one base, so this may be a read error. The V gene is TRBV20-1, the J gene TRBJ1-4, with no clear D. The CDR3 length is 13 residues. Germline V gene data show CDR1 as DFQATT and CDR2 as SNEGSKA (reference sequence). CDR3 loop: CSARDAVGERLFF. In nucleotides, the CDR3 is TGCAGTGCTAGAGATGCCGTGGGAGAAAGACTGTTTTTT.

CDR3 DNA: TGCGCCAGCAGCTTCGAACCCAGGTTGAACTTTAACTATGGCTACACCTTC. It specifies CASSFEPRLNFNYGYTF. The chain joins TRBV4-1 to TRBJ1-2; no clear D. Germline V gene lookup returns CDR1 MGHRA and CDR2 YSYEKL. CDR3 size: 17 residues. V was pared by 5 bases and J by 1 base, with 20 bases between.

The chain couples TRBV25-1 to TRBJ1-1, with a tentative D call TRBD1 (5 bases). Germline CDR1 is MGHDK and CDR2 is SYGVNS. CDR3 size: 13 residues. This chain's CDR3 is CASSGTVNTEAFF. CDR3 nucleotides: TGTGCTAGCTCCGGGACGGTGAACACTGAAGCTTTCTTT.

The chain is built from TRBV2 and TRBJ1-5; 11 nucleotides match TRBD1. The CDR3 runs to 16 residues. Germline lookup yields CDR1 SNHLY and CDR2 FYNNEI. V gave up 4 bases and J gave up 7 bases; unmatched junction bases: 9. In DNA form, the CDR3 reads TGTGCCAGCAGTGCCACCTCGGGACAGGGGGGACAGCCCCAGCATTTT. It encodes CASSATSGQGGQPQHF. The full variable domain, with the rest looked up from reference TRBV2 and TRBJ1-5, is EPEVTQTPSHQVTQMGQEVILRCVPISNHLYFYWYRQILGQKVEFLVSFYNNEISEKSEIFDDQFSVERPDGSNFTLKIRSTKLEDSAMYFCASSATSGQGGQPQHFGDGTRLSIL.

This chain links TRBV10-3 with TRBJ2-2, with D unclear. The CDR3 extends over 12 amino acids. CDR1 ENHRY and CDR2 SYGVKD come from the germline V gene. The germline V and J ends were trimmed by 3 bases and 2 bases, with 1 base remaining between them. The CDR3 bases are TGTGCCATCAGTGAAAACACCGGGGAGCTGTTTTTT. Amino acid sequence: CAISENTGELFF.

Notes on this clonotype: Given a much more abundant clone one base away, this may be a read error. The J gene is TRBJ2-7, the V gene TRBV6-1, with TRBD2 as a possible D gene (5 bases). The germline CDR1 and CDR2 sequences are MNHNS and SASEGT. The CDR3 length is 12 residues. The CDR3 nucleotides are TGTGCCAGCACATCGGAGGTGTACGGGCAGTACTTC. Protein product: CASTSEVYGQYF.

This clonotype was seen at least ten times. V gene TRBV20-1 combines with J gene TRBJ1-1, with TRBD1 matching over 7 bases. The germline V gene encodes CDR1 DFQATT and CDR2 SNEGSKA (reference sequence). V trimming: 6 bases; J trimming: 11 bases; junction bases outside the gene matches: 9. The CDR3 is 11 amino acids. CDR3 bases: TGCAGTGCAAGATGGCGAGGGGGCGCTTTCTTT. The encoded protein is CSARWRGGAFF.

This clonotype was detected ten times or more. The V gene is TRBV7-8, the J gene TRBJ1-4; D uncertain. From germline, CDR1 is SGHVS and CDR2 FQNEAQ. Trimming left V 7 bases short and J 3 bases short, with 12 bases between. CDR3 length: 14 residues. CDR3 nucleotides: TGTGCCAGCACGGGCCTTCGGGCTAATGAAAAACTGTTTTTT. Translating gives CASTGLRANEKLFF.

This clonotype was detected only a few times. The CDR3 nucleotides are TGCAGTGCCAGTCATGGGGAATACGAGCAGTACTTC. Translation: CSASHGEYEQYF. This rearrangement joins TRBV20-1 to TRBJ2-7; D unclear. This CDR3 spans 12 amino acids. Germline CDR1 and CDR2: DFQATT and SNEGSKA (reference sequence). V was cut by 6 bases and J by 4 bases, with 13 bases left in between.

This clonotype came up many times. V is TRBV20-1 and J is TRBJ2-5, with TRBD2 matching over 7 bases. There are 14 residues in the CDR3. The germline gives CDR1 DFQATT, CDR2 SNEGSKA (reference sequence). The V and J ends lost 3 bases and 4 bases, in that order; junction bases with no gene match: 8. The CDR3 DNA sequence: TGCAGTGCTAGCGGAATAGCGGGTCGAGAGACCCAGTACTTC. Amino acid sequence: CSASGIAGRETQYF.

The chain employs TRBV29-1 and TRBJ2-7; 15 bases agree with TRBD2. After removal of 5 bases from V and 4 bases from J, the junction contained 6 bases not matched to a gene. This CDR3 comprises 15 residues. CDR1 and CDR2 from the germline V gene are SQVTM and ANQGSEA. The CDR3 loop reads CSVTGLAGGTYEQYF. The CDR3 DNA reads as TGCAGCGTTACGGGACTAGCGGGAGGAACTTACGAGCAGTACTTC.

V is TRBV7-2 and J is TRBJ2-5; D not resolved. Germline loops: CDR1 SGHTA, CDR2 FQGNSA. The germline V and J ends were trimmed by 3 bases and 9 bases, with 14 bases remaining between them. The CDR3 contains 13 residues. The CDR3 loop is CASSFSSNQPQYF. Written as DNA, the CDR3 is TGTGCCAGCAGCTTTTCGAGCAATCAGCCCCAGTACTTC.

About this clonotype itself: One end of the junction varies from germline; a read error may be responsible. This rearrangement joins TRBV15 to TRBJ1-6, with 8 bases matching TRBD1. The CDR3 sequence is 15 residues long. CDR1 LNHNV and CDR2 YYDKDF come from the germline V gene (reference sequence). CDR3 sequence (DNA): TGTGCCGCCAGCAGTGACAGGACAGGGAATTCACCCCTCCACTTT. The encoded protein is CAASSDRTGNSPLHF.

V usage is TRBV10-3 and J usage is TRBJ1-2; no clear D. The CDR3 has 13 residues. V lost 2 bases and J lost 8, with 12 bases in between. Germline V gives CDR1 ENHRY, CDR2 SYGVKD. CDR3 loop: CAISEDTARGYTF. For the CDR3, the DNA is TGTGCCATCAGTGAGGACACCGCAAGGGGCTACACCTTC.

The rearrangement uses TRBV10-3 and TRBJ1-1, with D possibly TRBD1 on 5 matching bases. Germline V gives CDR1 ENHRY, CDR2 SYGVKD. This CDR3 region has 13 residues. Trimming took 6 bases from V and 4 from J, leaving 12 bases between them. In nucleotides, the CDR3 is TGTGCCATCAGGGGACGACTCGTCACTGAAGCTTTCTTT. Amino acid sequence: CAIRGRLVTEAFF.

This clonotype occurred many times. This rearrangement joins TRBV7-3 to TRBJ2-5; D is uncertain. The germline V and J ends were trimmed by 5 bases and 3 bases, with 7 bases remaining between them. This CDR3 region has 12 residues. CDR1 SGHTA and CDR2 FQGTGA come from the germline V gene. Here the CDR3 reads CASSPTKETQYF. CDR3 DNA: TGTGCCAGCAGCCCCACGAAAGAGACCCAGTACTTC.

The V and J genes are TRBV4-1 and TRBJ1-2, with TRBD1 identical over 9 bases. The CDR3 length is 17 residues. The J segment lost 4 bases and the V segment lost 0 bases, leaving 9 bases of the junction unmatched. The germline gives CDR1 MGHRA, CDR2 YSYEKL. CDR3 sequence: CASSQDGTGFWGYGYTF. The CDR3 nucleotides read TGCGCCAGCAGCCAAGACGGGACAGGGTTTTGGGGCTATGGCTACACCTTC.

This clonotype came up once. This chain joins TRBV24-1 and TRBJ2-1, with 12 bases fitting TRBD2. V lost 3 bases and J lost 8; bases outside the gene matches: 7. Per the germline V gene, CDR1 is KGHDR and CDR2 is SFDVKD. The CDR3 covers 16 residues. The CDR3 sequence is CATSDPGLAGRDEQFF. CDR3 DNA sequence: TGTGCCACCAGTGATCCCGGACTAGCGGGGAGGGATGAGCAGTTCTTC.

Points on this clonotype: A much larger clone lies a single base off, so this may be a read error. The chain carries TRBV15 and TRBJ2-7; 8 positions agree with TRBD1. The germline gives CDR1 LNHNV, CDR2 YYDKDF (reference sequence). V shed 10 bases, J shed 6 bases, and the junction held 14 bases outside the gene matches. CDR3 length: 14 residues. The CDR3 coding sequence is TGTGCCAGCGCAGCAAGGCAGGGGGCGCCCGAGCAGTACTTC. Translating it yields CASAARQGAPEQYF.

To note about this clonotype: Germline is not matched at one junction end, which may reflect a read error. This chain connects TRBV25-1 to TRBJ2-2, with 9 bases aligning to TRBD2. Per germline, CDR1 MGHDK and CDR2 SYGVNS. There are 16 residues in the CDR3. CDR3 nucleotide sequence: TGTGCCAGCTCGTCCCGTAGCGGGAGTGGTACCGGGGAGCTGTCTTTT. It specifies CASSSRSGSGTGELSF.

This clonotype was recorded at least ten times. The chain uses TRBV20-1 and TRBJ1-5; possible D gene TRBD1, 6 bases. Germline CDR1 is DFQATT and CDR2 is SNEGSKA (reference sequence). There are 14 residues in the CDR3. Trimming removed 5 bases at V and 2 bases at J, with 13 bases between. CDR3 DNA: TGCAGTGCTGGAGGTGAGGGGGGCAATCAGCCCCAGCATTTT. Translated: CSAGGEGGNQPQHF.

V and J are TRBV7-3 and TRBJ1-4; D possibly corresponds to TRBD1 (6 bases). This CDR3 region has 14 residues. CDR1 is SGHTA, CDR2 FQGTGA, per germline. V lost 2 bases to trimming and J lost 8 bases, with 12 bases between them. The CDR3 DNA follows: TGTGCCAGCAGCTTAGGAGGGGGTGAAGAAAAACTGTTTTTT. It yields the protein CASSLGGGEEKLFF.

This clonotype was seen ten or more times. The junction differs from germline at one of its ends, possibly a read error. This chain links TRBV7-9 with TRBJ1-1; 7 nucleotides match TRBD1. Germline lookup yields CDR1 SEHNR and CDR2 FQNEAQ (reference sequence). There are 15 residues in the CDR3. The CDR3 here is CASSHRQGRNTEAFF. CDR3 bases: TGCGCCAGCAGCCATAGACAGGGCCGGAACACTGAAGCTTTCTTT.

This sequence joins TRBV7-3 and TRBJ2-1; D remains unclear. Germline V gene sequence: CDR1 SGHTA, CDR2 FQGTGA. Trimming removed 3 bases at V and 7 bases at J, with 10 bases between. The CDR3 is made up of 13 amino acids. For the CDR3, the DNA is TGTGCCAGCAGCTTCTTGGGTAGGAATGAGCAGTTCTTC. Translating gives CASSFLGRNEQFF. Full variable domain (remainder filled in from reference TRBV7-3 and TRBJ2-1): GAGVSQTPSNKVTEKGKYVELRCDPISGHTALYWYRQSLGQGPEFLIYFQGTGAADDSGLPNDRFFAVRPEGSVSTLKIQRTERGDSAVYLCASSFLGRNEQFFGPGTRLTVL.

Concerning this clonotype itself: A much larger clone lies one base from this, so it may be a read error. This sequence joins TRBV2 and TRBJ1-4; possible D gene TRBD1, 5 bases. The CDR3 totals 12 residues. V lost 7 bases, J lost 7 bases, and 10 bases lay in between. The V gene's germline CDR1 is SNHLY and CDR2 FYNNEI. CDR3: CASTHQGEKLFF. DNA for the CDR3: TGTGCCAGCACCCACCAGGGTGAAAAACTGTTTTTT.